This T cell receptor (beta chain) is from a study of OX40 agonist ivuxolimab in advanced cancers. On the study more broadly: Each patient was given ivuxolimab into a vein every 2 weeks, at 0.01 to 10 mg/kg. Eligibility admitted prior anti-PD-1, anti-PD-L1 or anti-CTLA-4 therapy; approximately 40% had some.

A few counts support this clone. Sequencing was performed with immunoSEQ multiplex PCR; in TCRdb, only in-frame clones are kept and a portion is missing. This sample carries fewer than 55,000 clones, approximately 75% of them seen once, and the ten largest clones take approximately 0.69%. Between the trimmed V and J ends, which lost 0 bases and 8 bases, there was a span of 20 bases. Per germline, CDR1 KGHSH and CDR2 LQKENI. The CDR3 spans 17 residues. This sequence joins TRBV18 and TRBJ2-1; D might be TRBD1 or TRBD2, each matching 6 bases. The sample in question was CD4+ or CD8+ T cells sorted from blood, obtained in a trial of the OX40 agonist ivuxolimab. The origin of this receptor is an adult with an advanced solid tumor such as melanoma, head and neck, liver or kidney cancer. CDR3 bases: TGTGCCAGCTCACCACCGGACGCCTGGGGGGCGAGGGATGAGCAGTTCTTC. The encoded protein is CASSPPDAWGARDEQFF.